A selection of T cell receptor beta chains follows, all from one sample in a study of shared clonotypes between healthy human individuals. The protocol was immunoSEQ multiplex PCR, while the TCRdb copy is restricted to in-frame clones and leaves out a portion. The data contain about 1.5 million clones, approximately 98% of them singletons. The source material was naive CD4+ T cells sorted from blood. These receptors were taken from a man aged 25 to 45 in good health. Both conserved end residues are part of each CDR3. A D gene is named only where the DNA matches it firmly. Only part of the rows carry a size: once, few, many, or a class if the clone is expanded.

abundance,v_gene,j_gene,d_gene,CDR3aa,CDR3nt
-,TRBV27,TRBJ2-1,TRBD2,CASIPGLAAYNEQFF,TGTGCCAGCATACCGGGACTAGCGGCATACAATGAGCAGTTCTTC
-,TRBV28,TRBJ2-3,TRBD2,CASSLPRTRVPTDTQYF,TGTGCCAGCAGTTTACCCCGGACTAGAGTCCCCACAGATACGCAGTATTTT
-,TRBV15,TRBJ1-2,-,CATSWAMDNYGYTF,TGTGCCACCAGCTGGGCGATGGATAACTATGGCTACACCTTC
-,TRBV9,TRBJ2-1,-,CASSVGGIASSYNEQFF,TGTGCCAGCAGCGTAGGGGGAATAGCGAGCTCCTACAATGAGCAGTTCTTC
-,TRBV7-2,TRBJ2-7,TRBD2,CASSLAGGGYEQYF,TGTGCCAGCAGCCTAGCGGGAGGTGGGTACGAGCAGTACTTC
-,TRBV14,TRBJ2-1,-,CASSPSRLWQFF,TGTGCCAGCAGCCCGTCAAGGCTTTGGCAGTTCTTC
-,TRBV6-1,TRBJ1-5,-,CASSEAYTQPQHF,TGTGCCAGCAGTGAAGCGTATACCCAGCCCCAGCATTTT
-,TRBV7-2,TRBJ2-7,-,CASTLEELSSYEQYF,TGTGCCAGCACCCTAGAGGAACTTAGCTCCTACGAGCAGTACTTC
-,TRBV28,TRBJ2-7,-,CASSLLGSPLGEQYF,TGTGCCAGCAGTTTATTGGGGTCCCCTCTAGGCGAGCAGTACTTC
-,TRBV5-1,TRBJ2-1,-,CASSMGGLSYNEQFF,TGCGCCAGCAGCATGGGTGGCCTCTCCTACAATGAGCAGTTCTTC
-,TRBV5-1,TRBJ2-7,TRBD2,CASSLEASGTDEQYF,TGCGCCAGCAGCTTGGAGGCTAGCGGGACTGACGAGCAGTACTTC
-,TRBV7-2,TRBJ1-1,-,CASSIQGTTNTEAFF,TGTGCCAGCAGCATTCAAGGGACAACGAACACTGAAGCTTTCTTT
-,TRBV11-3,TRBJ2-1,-,CASSLDFSYNEQFF,TGTGCCAGCAGCTTAGACTTTAGCTACAATGAGCAGTTCTTC
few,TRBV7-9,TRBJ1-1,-,CASSLTADTEAFF,TGTGCCAGCAGCCTTACCGCCGACACTGAAGCTTTCTTT
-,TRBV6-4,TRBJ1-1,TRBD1,CASSEGTANTEAFF,TGTGCCAGCAGTGAGGGGACAGCGAACACTGAAGCTTTCTTT
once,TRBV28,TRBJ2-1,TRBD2,CASSLIGLAGDNEQFF,TGTGCCAGCAGTTTGATCGGACTAGCGGGAGACAATGAGCAGTTCTTC
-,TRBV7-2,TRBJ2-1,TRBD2,CASSSASGYNEQFF,TGTGCCAGCAGCTCCGCTAGCGGCTACAATGAGCAGTTCTTC
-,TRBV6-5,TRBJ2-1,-,CASSNYPTSSEQFF,TGTGCCAGCAGCAATTACCCGACCAGCAGTGAGCAGTTCTTC
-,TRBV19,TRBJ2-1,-,CASSIGFGNREQFF,TGTGCCAGTAGTATAGGATTCGGTAACAGGGAGCAGTTCTTC
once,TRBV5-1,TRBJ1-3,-,CASSLAGANSGNTIYF,TGCGCCAGCAGCTTGGCAGGGGCAAACTCTGGAAACACCATATATTTT
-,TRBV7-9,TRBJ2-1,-,CASSLWLSDTFEQFF,TGTGCCAGCAGCTTGTGGCTCAGCGACACTTTTGAGCAGTTCTTC
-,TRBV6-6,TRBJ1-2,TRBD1,CASSLQGASYGYTF,TGTGCCAGCAGTTTACAGGGGGCTTCCTATGGCTACACCTTC
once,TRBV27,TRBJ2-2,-,CASSSLTGELFF,TGTGCCAGCAGTTCCCTTACCGGGGAGCTGTTTTTT
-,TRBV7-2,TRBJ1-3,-,CASSPYTGPRPGNTIYF,TGTGCCAGCAGCCCATATACAGGACCTCGACCTGGAAACACCATATATTTT
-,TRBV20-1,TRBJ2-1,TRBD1,CSARDLGQGVF,TGCAGTGCTAGAGATCTAGGACAGGGGGTCTTC
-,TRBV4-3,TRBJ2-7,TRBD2,CASSQVTAGVAYEQYF,TGCGCCAGCAGCCAAGTCACCGCGGGAGTAGCCTACGAGCAGTACTTC
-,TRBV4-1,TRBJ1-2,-,CASSRPDGDGYTF,TGCGCCAGCAGCCGCCCGGACGGCGATGGCTACACCTTC
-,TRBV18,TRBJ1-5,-,CASSPRVAGAYSNQPQHF,TGTGCCAGCTCACCAAGAGTTGCGGGGGCGTATAGCAATCAGCCCCAGCATTTT
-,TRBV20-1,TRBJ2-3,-,CSASLRGYF,TGCAGTGCTAGCTTAAGGGGGTATTTT
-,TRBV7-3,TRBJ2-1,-,CASSLTGFYNEQFF,TGTGCCAGCAGCTTAACAGGGTTTTACAATGAGCAGTTCTTC
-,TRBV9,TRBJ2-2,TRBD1,CASSVGQGAGTGELFF,TGTGCCAGCAGCGTAGGACAGGGGGCGGGAACCGGGGAGCTGTTTTTT
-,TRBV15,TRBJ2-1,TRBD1,CATSRPSGQGAISTYNEQFF,TGTGCCACCAGCAGACCATCGGGACAGGGGGCGATATCCACCTACAATGAGCAGTTCTTC
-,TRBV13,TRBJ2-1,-,CASSRPQLGQFF,TGTGCCAGCAGCAGGCCCCAGTTAGGGCAGTTCTTC
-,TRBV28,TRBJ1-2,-,CASSSPASGSYGYTF,TGTGCCAGCAGTTCGCCTGCAAGTGGGAGCTATGGCTACACCTTC
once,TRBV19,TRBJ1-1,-,CASRSRLGGLEAFF,TGTGCCAGTAGGTCCCGATTAGGTGGGCTTGAAGCTTTCTTT
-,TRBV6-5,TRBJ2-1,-,CASRASASSYNEQFF,TGTGCCAGCAGAGCGAGCGCGAGCTCCTACAATGAGCAGTTCTTC
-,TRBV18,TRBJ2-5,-,CASSPVPPDLRETQYF,TGTGCCAGCTCACCAGTCCCTCCGGACCTGCGGGAGACCCAGTACTTC
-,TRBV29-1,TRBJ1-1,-,CSVEVRANTEAFF,TGCAGCGTTGAAGTGCGGGCGAACACTGAAGCTTTCTTT
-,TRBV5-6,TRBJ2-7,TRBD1,CASSRQGSYEQYF,TGTGCCAGCAGCCGACAGGGTTCCTACGAGCAGTACTTC
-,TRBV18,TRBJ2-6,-,CASSSPEDRWANVLTF,TGTGCCAGCTCCTCTCCGGAAGACCGCTGGGCCAACGTCCTGACTTTC
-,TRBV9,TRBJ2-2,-,CASSVRGDRINTGELFF,TGTGCCAGCAGCGTCCGAGGTGACAGGATTAACACCGGGGAGCTGTTTTTT
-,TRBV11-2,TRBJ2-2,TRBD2,CASSLGLAGVGGELFF,TGTGCCAGCAGCTTAGGCCTAGCGGGAGTAGGCGGGGAGCTGTTTTTT
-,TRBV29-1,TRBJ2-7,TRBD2,CSVEGAGALPEQYF,TGCAGCGTTGAAGGAGCGGGAGCACTGCCCGAGCAGTACTTC